The present T cell receptor beta chain was sequenced within a study of blood T cell repertoires in COVID-19. Per the authors' pipeline: Nucleated cell counts were estimated from reference gene primer amplification. The assay was immunoSEQ multiplex PCR, and TCRdb's table has in-frame clones only and misses some. V and J calls and clone size are those listed in that table; D and trimming were worked out from the DNA. The sample yields about 56,000 clones, over 55% seen once. V dropped 10 bases and J dropped 7 bases, with 16 bases sitting between them. The length of the CDR3 is 13 residues. Germline V lookup: CDR1 MNHEY, CDR2 SVGAGI.

The chain carries TRBV6-5 and TRBJ1-4; perhaps TRBD1 as D (6 bases). This receptor was identified in a woman in her 70s with COVID-19, enrolled during active disease. The sequenced material came from peripheral blood. For the CDR3, the DNA is TGTGCCACAAACCCGGACAGACTTGAAAAACTGTTTTTT. It is translated as CATNPDRLEKLFF.